Shown below are 22 T cell receptor beta chains from a single sample sequenced in a study of blood T cells in healthy people across ages. A second about 7 to 12 cycle PCR used barcoded and J-beta primers. TCRdb redid the calling of the 5' RACE reads with MiXCR, one entry per CDR3 protein. The sample shows 550,000 to 700,000 distinct CDR3 sequences, approximately 30% of them seen only once. The source material was blood. These receptors all come from a woman in her 70s in good health.

The V and J genes are TRBV4-2 and TRBJ2-5; the D call may be TRBD1 or TRBD2 (5 bases each). This CDR3 is built from 16 residues. Trimming shortened V by 6 bases and J by 8 bases, and 25 bases separated the two germline ends. Per germline, CDR1 LGHNA and CDR2 YNFKEQ. The CDR3 is CASSQKPRGRASTQYF. The CDR3 DNA sequence: TGTGCCAGCAGTCAAAAACCCCGGGGCAGGGCATCAACCCAGTACTTC.

The chain has TRBV6-5 and TRBJ2-7; D is unclear. The ends were cut back, 5 bases at V and 1 base at J, with 12 bases in the middle. Germline CDR1 is MNHEY and CDR2 is SVGAGI. The CDR3 is 14 residues long. CDR3: CASSHLRRSYEQYF. CDR3 DNA: TGTGCCAGCAGTCATCTGAGGAGATCCTACGAGCAGTACTTC.

The chain carries TRBV4-1 and TRBJ2-2; D is perhaps TRBD2 (6 bases). This CDR3 has 17 amino acids. Trimming removed 0 bases at V and 7 bases at J, with 18 bases between. CDR1 and CDR2 from the germline V gene are MGHRA and YSYEKL. The CDR3 DNA is TGCGCCAGCAGCCAAGAGATCCCGGGAGCGCGGGGCGGGGAGCTGTTTTTT. As protein: CASSQEIPGARGGELFF.

As DNA, the CDR3 is TGCAGTGCTAGAAGGACCGCGAACACCGGGGAGCTGTTTTTT. As protein: CSARRTANTGELFF. The rearrangement links TRBV20-1 to TRBJ2-2, with D hard to call. There are 14 residues in the CDR3. Trimming left V 2 bases short and J 0 bases short, with 7 bases between. Germline V lookup: CDR1 DFQATT, CDR2 SNEGSKA (reference sequence).

This clonotype was picked up a small number of times. V gene TRBV6-2 or TRBV6-3 combines with J gene TRBJ2-7; TRBD2 matches 8 bases. The V gene end was trimmed by 0 bases and the J gene end by 6 bases; junction bases not matched to a gene: 7. The CDR3 length is 15 residues. Looked up from germline, CDR1 is MNHEY and CDR2 is SVGEGT. The CDR3 DNA sequence: TGTGCCAGCAGTTACTCAGGACTAGCACGAGTCGAGCAGTACTTC. Its protein is CASSYSGLARVEQYF.

The J gene is TRBJ2-1, the V gene TRBV6-2 or TRBV6-3; TRBD2 agrees at 10 bases. Trimming took 6 bases from V and 5 from J; bases not matched to a gene: 4. This CDR3 is 14 amino acids long. The germline V gene encodes CDR1 MNHEY and CDR2 SVGEGT. The CDR3 region is CASRQAGGNNEQFF. CDR3 DNA sequence: TGTGCCAGCAGACAAGCGGGGGGGAACAATGAGCAGTTCTTC.

V usage is TRBV4-3 and J usage is TRBJ1-2; D gene ambiguous. Germline V gene data show CDR1 as LGHNA and CDR2 as YSLEER. Trimming removed 3 bases at V and 0 bases at J, with 11 bases between. This CDR3 spans 15 amino acids. The CDR3 here is CASSQYSSANYGYTF. CDR3 nucleotide sequence: TGCGCCAGCAGCCAGTATTCGTCCGCTAACTATGGCTACACCTTC.

CDR3 bases: TGTGCCAGCAGCTTAGCGCTGAGCGAGCAGTACTTC. Translating it yields CASSLALSEQYF. J is TRBJ2-7 and V is TRBV7-2; D is ambiguous. This CDR3 comprises 12 residues. Germline assignment: CDR1 SGHTA and CDR2 FQGNSA. Trimming took 0 bases from V and 6 from J, leaving 6 bases between them.

The rearrangement links TRBV2 to TRBJ2-5; D possibly corresponds to TRBD2 (5 bases). Trimming left V 9 bases short and J 4 bases short, with 15 bases between. The CDR3 covers 13 residues. Germline CDR1 SNHLY, CDR2 FYNNEI. The CDR3 sequence: CASRAEVGETQYF. The DNA for the CDR3 is TGTGCCAGTCGGGCGGAGGTGGGAGAGACCCAGTACTTC.

V usage is TRBV15 and J usage is TRBJ2-3; no clear D. Germline assignment: CDR1 LNHNV and CDR2 YYDKDF (reference sequence). The length of the CDR3 is 12 residues. V lost 1 base, J lost 6 bases, and 5 bases lay in between. The CDR3 loop reads CATSRVGDTQYF. The CDR3 nucleotides read TGTGCCACCAGCAGAGTAGGGGATACGCAGTATTTT.

The sample holds a few counts of this clonotype. Given the absence of the conserved phenylalanine or tryptophan at the CDR3 end, a read error is likely. This rearrangement joins TRBV20-1 to TRBJ2-5; 13 nucleotides line up with TRBD2. Losses at the gene ends were 0 bases for V and 0 bases for J; bases not matched to a gene: 4. Germline assignment: CDR1 DFQATT and CDR2 SNEGSKA (reference sequence). CDR3 length: 17 residues. CDR3 sequence (DNA): TGCAGTGCTAGAGACACGGGACTAGCGGGGAACCAAGAGACCCAGTACCTC. Translated: CSARDTGLAGNQETQYL.

The chain carries TRBV6-5 and TRBJ2-5; TRBD2 matches 11 bases. The CDR3 spans 17 residues. CDR1 is MNHEY, CDR2 SVGAGI, per germline. The trim removed 2 bases at V and 2 bases at J, leaving 7 bases unmatched. CDR3 nucleotides: TGTGCCAGCAGTTACGGGAGACTAGCGGGGCTACAAGAGACCCAGTACTTC. Its protein is CASSYGRLAGLQETQYF.

This clonotype was observed at least ten times. The chain recombines TRBV7-2 with TRBJ2-5; D not certain. The CDR3 sequence is 14 residues long. Trimming cost V 4 bases and J 1 base, with 10 bases left between them. The germline CDR1 and CDR2 sequences are SGHTA and FQGNSA. The CDR3 DNA follows: TGTGCCAGCAGCTCTCGGACCTTCCAAGAGACCCAGTACTTC. Translation: CASSSRTFQETQYF. Variable domain in full (rest from reference TRBV7-2 and TRBJ2-5): GAGVSQSPSNKVTEKGKDVELRCDPISGHTALYWYRQSLGQGLEFLIYFQGNSAPDKSGLPSDRFSAERTGGSVSTLTIQRTQQEDSAVYLCASSSRTFQETQYFGPGTRLLVL.

The chain has TRBV30 and TRBJ2-5; D is uncertain. V lost 1 base and J lost 4, with 10 bases in between. The germline V gene has CDR1 GTSNPN and CDR2 SVGIG (reference sequence). The CDR3 length is 13 residues. As DNA, the CDR3 is TGTGCCTGGAGTGGCGCCCAAAGAGAGACCCAGTACTTC. Its translation: CAWSGAQRETQYF.

This chain joins TRBV24-1 and TRBJ2-2, with D possibly being TRBD2 (9 bases). The V end was cut by 2 bases, the J end by 3 bases, with 24 bases between. The CDR3 is made up of 20 amino acids. Germline CDR1 is KGHDR and CDR2 is SFDVKD. CDR3 DNA sequence: TGTGCCACCAGTGATTCCGACAGGGGACTAGCTTCTTGGTACACCGGGGAGCTGTTTTTT. Protein: CATSDSDRGLASWYTGELFF.

The CDR3 DNA sequence: TGCAGCGCAATAGGACAGGGGGCTCATGGCTACACCTTC. Encoded protein: CSAIGQGAHGYTF. The chain recombines TRBV29-1 with TRBJ1-2; 11 bases line up with TRBD1. V was clipped by 7 bases and J by 6 bases; unmatched bases: 7. The germline V gene encodes CDR1 SQVTM and CDR2 ANQGSEA. The CDR3 spans 13 residues.

Many counts were recorded for this clonotype. The chain uses TRBV5-6 and TRBJ2-1; weak D call: TRBD2 (6 bases). CDR3 length: 13 amino acids. The germline gives CDR1 SGHDT, CDR2 YYEEEE. Trimming left V 0 bases short and J 7 bases short, with 8 bases between. The CDR3 DNA is TGTGCCAGCAGCTTGGTCGGGGGTAATGAGCAGTTCTTC. This translates into CASSLVGGNEQFF.

V is TRBV7-8 and J is TRBJ1-1; D gene ambiguous. The length of the CDR3 is 13 residues. CDR1 and CDR2 from the germline V gene are SGHVS and FQNEAQ. The V and J ends lost 1 base and 10 bases respectively, with 13 bases between them. CDR3 coding DNA: TGTGCCAGCAGCTTAGGAGGCAGATACGGAGCTTTCTTT. Its protein is CASSLGGRYGAFF.

The V and J genes are TRBV3-1 and TRBJ1-1; no definite D call. V was clipped by 0 bases and J by 6 bases, with 17 bases between them. The CDR3 consists of 16 residues. Germline V gives CDR1 LGHDT, CDR2 YNNKEL (reference sequence). Here the CDR3 DNA reads TGTGCCAGCAGCCAAGATCTCCTAGACTCCCGCGCTGAAGCTTTCTTT. It specifies CASSQDLLDSRAEAFF.

This clonotype has only a few counts. The chain is built from TRBV20-1 and TRBJ2-7; tentative D call: TRBD2 (5 bases). The CDR3 covers 11 residues. Germline values: CDR1 DFQATT, CDR2 SNEGSKA (reference sequence). V was shortened by 6 bases and J by 3 bases, with 9 bases between the two germline ends. The DNA for the CDR3 is TGCAGTGCGACACGGGGCTACGAGCAGTACTTC. This gives the protein CSATRGYEQYF.

V gene TRBV5-1 combines with J gene TRBJ1-1; 7 nucleotides agree with TRBD1. CDR3 length: 15 amino acids. Germline CDR1 is SGHRS and CDR2 is YFSETQ. The V segment lost 3 bases and the J segment 0 bases; nucleotides outside the gene matches: 5. The CDR3 loop is CASSSLGQLNTEAFF. DNA of the CDR3: TGCGCCAGCAGCTCGCTGGGACAGCTGAACACTGAAGCTTTCTTT.

This rearrangement joins TRBV7-8 to TRBJ2-5, with 7 bases that match TRBD2. The length of the CDR3 is 14 residues. J was trimmed by 7 bases and V by 5 bases; bases with no gene match: 10. The germline V gene has CDR1 SGHVS and CDR2 FQNEAQ. CDR3: CASSPGTTLGTQYF. DNA for the CDR3: TGTGCCAGCAGCCCCGGGACTACCCTGGGGACCCAGTACTTC.